One and the same sample provided the 11 T cell receptor beta chains below, sequenced in a study of blood T cell repertoires in COVID-19. Data came from immunoSEQ multiplex PCR; TCRdb stores just in-frame clones and leaves some out. This sample has approximately 260,000 clones, with nearly 90% found just once. Sequences were obtained from peripheral blood. These receptors originate from a middle-aged woman who had recovered from COVID-19.

The chain combines TRBV4-1 with TRBJ2-1; the match to TRBD2 covers 10 bases. V lost 3 bases, J lost 5 bases, and 7 bases stayed unmatched. Per the germline V gene, CDR1 is MGHRA and CDR2 is YSYEKL. The CDR3 contains 16 residues. The CDR3 DNA sequence: TGCGCCAGCAGCCAGGTAGCGGGAGGATTGAACAATGAGCAGTTCTTC. Translated, it gives CASSQVAGGLNNEQFF.

J is TRBJ2-7 and V is TRBV19; TRBD2 matches 8 bases. Trimming at V came to 6 bases and at J to 7 bases, leaving 8 bases not matched to a gene. Germline V CDR1 and CDR2: LNHDA, SQIVND (reference sequence). This CDR3 spans 13 amino acids. DNA for the CDR3: TGTGCCAGTAGCCCCCGTAGCGGGGTGGAGCAGTACTTC. Translated: CASSPRSGVEQYF.

The chain couples TRBV6-6 to TRBJ2-7; D perhaps matches TRBD1 (6 bases). This CDR3 comprises 14 residues. Germline-derived CDR1 and CDR2 are MNHNY and SVGAGI (reference sequence). With 6 bases removed from V and 4 bases from J, the gap between germline ends came to 16 bases. CDR3 amino acids: CASSPDLGGYEQYF. CDR3 bases: TGTGCCAGCAGCCCAGACCTAGGGGGTTACGAGCAGTACTTC.

The table lists this clone with a few counts. The chain joins TRBV5-4 to TRBJ2-7, with 7 bases identical to TRBD1. The CDR3 totals 16 residues. The germline V gene encodes CDR1 SGHNT and CDR2 YYREEE (reference sequence). After removal of 4 bases from V and 4 bases from J, the junction contained 14 bases not matched to a gene. CDR3 bases: TGTGCCAGCAGCGCCCTCCGACAGGGTAGCCGTTACGAGCAGTACTTC. The encoded protein is CASSALRQGSRYEQYF.

The chain employs TRBV6-2 or TRBV6-3 and TRBJ2-1, with 11 nucleotides matching TRBD2. V lost 6 bases and J lost 7; bases outside the gene matches: 17. The CDR3 is made up of 18 amino acids. Germline V gives CDR1 MNHEY, CDR2 SVGEGT. The CDR3 DNA follows: TGTGCCAGCAGCCTCAGGGGTAGCGGGAGGGCCCGGAGAAATGAGCAGTTCTTC. This codes for CASSLRGSGRARRNEQFF.

The chain carries TRBV10-3 and TRBJ1-2, with TRBD1 matching 7 bases. Unmatched junction bases numbered 7, after V lost 3 bases and J lost 6 bases. This CDR3 has 14 residues. The germline V gene encodes CDR1 ENHRY and CDR2 SYGVKD. The CDR3 bases are TGTGCCATCAGTGACTCCGACAGGGTCGATGGCTACACCTTC. Translation: CAISDSDRVDGYTF.

The chain carries TRBV28 and TRBJ1-2, with 9 bases identical to TRBD1. The length of the CDR3 is 13 residues. Germline V gives CDR1 MDHEN, CDR2 SYDVKM. J lost 7 bases, V lost 5 bases, and 5 bases had no gene match. This CDR3 is CASSIGTGLGYTF. The CDR3 DNA reads TGTGCCAGCAGTATCGGGACAGGGCTTGGCTACACCTTC.

The chain is built from TRBV19 and TRBJ2-7, with 7 bases that match TRBD1. With 4 bases clipped from V and 3 bases from J, the junction kept 3 bases outside the gene matches. CDR1 is LNHDA, CDR2 SQIVND, per germline (reference sequence). The CDR3 is made up of 13 amino acids. CDR3 in DNA: TGTGCCAGTAGTAGGGGACAGTACTACGAGCAGTACTTC. Protein: CASSRGQYYEQYF.

The J gene is TRBJ2-1, the V gene TRBV3-1 (or the pseudogene TRBV3-2); D gene uncertain. This CDR3 is built from 11 residues. Trimming left V 2 bases short and J 10 bases short, with 6 bases between. Looked up from germline, CDR1 is LGHDT and CDR2 is YNNKEL (reference sequence). The CDR3 region is CASSQHQEQFF. The DNA for the CDR3 is TGTGCCAGCAGCCAACATCAAGAGCAGTTCTTC.

The rearrangement uses TRBV5-1 and TRBJ2-6; perhaps TRBD1 as D (5 bases). V lost 3 bases and J lost 4, with 20 bases in between. Per germline, CDR1 SGHRS and CDR2 YFSETQ. This CDR3 is built from 18 residues. CDR3 loop: CASSSQGWGTSGANVLTF. CDR3 coding DNA: TGCGCCAGCAGCTCCCAGGGATGGGGAACTTCGGGGGCCAACGTCCTGACTTTC.

The rearrangement uses TRBV6-5 and TRBJ1-3; 11 nucleotides agree with TRBD1. The CDR3 covers 15 residues. V lost 5 bases, J lost 4 bases, and 4 bases stayed unmatched. The germline V gene has CDR1 MNHEY and CDR2 SVGAGI. The CDR3 region has the DNA TGTGCCAGCAGTAAGGACAGGGGGCAAGGAAACACCATATATTTT. Translated: CASSKDRGQGNTIYF.